One and the same sample provided the 19 T cell receptor beta chains below, sequenced in a study of molecular identifiers for immune sequencing clone quantification. TCRdb called the PCR reads again in MiXCR, with one record for every CDR3 protein. Of approximately 90,000 distinct CDR3 sequences in the sample, 21% were seen once. The specimen was naive CD8+ T cells from blood, with Jurkat cell RNA spiked in. The subset here: FACS-sorted CD8+CD4-CCR7+CD45RA+ naive T cells. The origin of the receptors is a human donor in good health. Some libraries in this study had Jurkat cell RNA spiked in.

This clonotype was seen repeatedly, ten times or more. V and J are TRBV30 and TRBJ2-7; maybe TRBD2 (6 bases). V was cut by 4 bases and J by 2 bases, with 12 bases left in between. The CDR3 has 13 residues. Germline loops: CDR1 GTSNPN, CDR2 SVGIG (reference sequence). The CDR3 DNA reads as TGTGCCTGGACGGGAGACCTAACCTACGAGCAGTACTTC. This translates into CAWTGDLTYEQYF.

Concerning this clonotype: A read error is possible here, since a much larger clone lies one base away. The chain recombines TRBV5-5 with TRBJ1-2, with a tentative D call TRBD1 (5 bases). Germline V gene lookup returns CDR1 SGHKS and CDR2 YYEKEE (reference sequence). The CDR3 is made up of 12 amino acids. This CDR3 is CASGLGQPSYTF. The CDR3 DNA reads as TGTGCCAGCGGCTTGGGGCAGCCAAGCTACACCTTC.

This clonotype was counted a single time. This may come from a read error, since a much larger clone is one base off. The J gene is TRBJ1-1, the V gene TRBV6-5; D is possibly TRBD1 (6 bases). Germline-derived CDR1 and CDR2 are MNHEY and SVGAGI. CDR3 size: 14 residues. V shed 5 bases and J shed 12 bases, with 22 bases lying between them. CDR3 amino acids: CASSTRDIERGTFF. CDR3 bases: TGTGCCAGCAGTACCCGGGACATCGAGCGGGGAACTTTCTTT.

This clonotype was detected ten times or more. V gene TRBV19 combines with J gene TRBJ1-5; D is unclear. Trimming pared 3 bases from V and 0 bases from J, leaving 9 bases between. The CDR3 sequence is 15 residues long. Germline V gene data show CDR1 as LNHDA and CDR2 as SQIVND (reference sequence). The CDR3 loop reads CASSISGYSNQPQHF. In nucleotides, the CDR3 is TGTGCCAGTAGTATCTCTGGGTATAGCAATCAGCCCCAGCATTTT.

This chain links TRBV27 with TRBJ2-1, with D possibly matching TRBD2 (6 bases). V lost 3 bases and J lost 6, with 30 bases in between. The CDR3 covers 20 residues. In germline, CDR1 is MNHEY, CDR2 SMNVEV (reference sequence). CDR3 nucleotides: TGTGCCAGCAGTTTCAGGGACTCGGTTGTGTCGCGCCCCAACCCCAATGAGCAGTTCTTC. Translation: CASSFRDSVVSRPNPNEQFF.

This clonotype was observed at least ten times. The chain recombines TRBV20-1 with TRBJ1-1; D perhaps matches TRBD1 (6 bases). With 2 bases removed from V and 6 bases from J, the gap between germline ends came to 13 bases. Germline V gives CDR1 DFQATT, CDR2 SNEGSKA (reference sequence). This CDR3 spans 13 amino acids. The DNA for the CDR3 is TGCAGTGCTAGACACAGGGATGTGGCTGAAGCTTTCTTT. This codes for CSARHRDVAEAFF.

The V gene is TRBV27, the J gene TRBJ2-7; TRBD2 agrees at 11 bases. Germline CDR1 is MNHEY and CDR2 is SMNVEV (reference sequence). After removal of 3 bases from V and 5 bases from J, the junction contained 6 bases not matched to a gene. This CDR3 is 15 amino acids long. The CDR3 protein is CASSFVAGGSNEQYF. CDR3 coding DNA: TGTGCCAGCAGTTTCGTAGCGGGAGGGTCTAACGAGCAGTACTTC.

This clonotype was seen repeatedly, ten times or more. The chain links TRBV4-2 to TRBJ2-3, with TRBD2 identical over 13 bases. Trimming took 1 base from V and 0 from J; bases not matched to a gene: 13. Germline V gene data show CDR1 as LGHNA and CDR2 as YNFKEQ. The CDR3 length is 21 residues. CDR3 coding DNA: TGTGCCAGCAGCCAAGTCGTAGGACTAGCGGGAGACCGCCCTAGCACAGATACGCAGTATTTT. Translating it yields CASSQVVGLAGDRPSTDTQYF.

The chain employs TRBV19 and TRBJ2-7; TRBD2 might be the D (6 bases). V was clipped by 6 bases and J by 3 bases, with 12 bases between them. The CDR3 sequence is 13 residues long. Germline V gene sequence: CDR1 LNHDA, CDR2 SQIVND (reference sequence). CDR3 sequence (DNA): TGTGCCAGTAGCGCGTCCGGGAGCTACGAGCAGTACTTC. Protein: CASSASGSYEQYF.

This clonotype was observed at least ten times. The gene calls are TRBV7-9 and TRBJ1-1, with a weak D call TRBD1 (5 bases). Deletions cut 0 bases from V and 8 bases from J, with 7 bases between. CDR1 and CDR2 from the germline V gene are SEHNR and FQNEAQ (reference sequence). CDR3 length equals 12 residues. CDR3 sequence reads: CASSLAGAEAFF. The CDR3 DNA sequence: TGTGCCAGCAGCTTAGCAGGGGCAGAAGCTTTCTTT.

The table lists this clonotype with a few counts. The chain carries TRBV4-1 and TRBJ1-6; D remains ambiguous. Germline-derived CDR1 and CDR2 are MGHRA and YSYEKL. This CDR3 is built from 16 residues. The germline V and J ends were trimmed by 1 base and 5 bases, with 12 bases remaining between them. Here the CDR3 reads CASSQGPAANNSPLHF. Here the CDR3 DNA reads TGCGCCAGCAGCCAAGGTCCGGCAGCCAATAATTCACCCCTCCACTTT.

This clonotype was seen many times. This rearrangement joins TRBV4-1 to TRBJ1-5; TRBD1 is a possible D gene (6 bases). The CDR3 spans 16 residues. The V and J ends lost 3 bases and 6 bases respectively, with 18 bases between them. Germline CDR1 is MGHRA and CDR2 is YSYEKL. Here the CDR3 DNA reads TGCGCCAGCAGCCAGGCCGGGGGCGGGCTGAGTCAGCCCCAGCATTTT. Residues: CASSQAGGGLSQPQHF.

V gene TRBV25-1 combines with J gene TRBJ2-1; possible D gene TRBD2, 6 bases. The CDR3 runs to 14 residues. Germline lookup yields CDR1 MGHDK and CDR2 SYGVNS. Trimming pared 4 bases from V and 1 base from J, leaving 8 bases between. The CDR3 sequence: CASSVGGSYNEQFF. The CDR3 region has the DNA TGTGCCAGCAGTGTGGGGGGTTCCTACAATGAGCAGTTCTTC. Combining the CDR3 with reference TRBV25-1 and TRBJ2-1 gives the whole variable domain EADIYQTPRYLVIGTGKKITLECSQTMGHDKMYWYQQDPGMELHLIHYSYGVNSTEKGDLSSESTVSRIRTEHFPLTLESARPSHTSQYLCASSVGGSYNEQFFGPGTRLTVL.

The chain's CDR3 is CASSASTGTGLSGANVLTF. The CDR3 coding sequence is TGCGCCAGCAGCGCGAGTACCGGGACAGGGTTATCTGGGGCCAACGTCCTGACTTTC. The V call is TRBV5-1, the J call TRBJ2-6; TRBD1 matches 9 bases. CDR1 and CDR2 from the germline V gene are SGHRS and YFSETQ. The CDR3 covers 19 residues. Germline trimming cut 4 bases from V and 1 base from J; bases unmatched to any gene: 12.

This clonotype was observed many times. The V call is TRBV18, the J call TRBJ2-3; D is unclear. Trimming took 0 bases from V and 0 from J, leaving 4 bases between them. The CDR3 totals 14 residues. Germline CDR1 is KGHSH and CDR2 is LQKENI. Here the CDR3 DNA reads TGTGCCAGCTCACCACCGAGTAGCACAGATACGCAGTATTTT. It encodes CASSPPSSTDTQYF.

This clonotype was observed many times. This rearrangement joins TRBV6-5 to TRBJ2-3; 9 nucleotides match TRBD2. The CDR3 covers 15 residues. V gave up 6 bases and J gave up 0 bases; unmatched junction bases: 4. Germline V gene lookup returns CDR1 MNHEY and CDR2 SVGAGI. CDR3 loop: CASRAGTSSTDTQYF. The CDR3 coding sequence is TGTGCCAGCAGGGCCGGGACTAGCAGCACAGATACGCAGTATTTT.

The chain employs TRBV11-3 and TRBJ2-3, with TRBD2 as a possible D gene (5 bases). This CDR3 is 13 amino acids long. Trimming took off 5 bases at V and 4 bases at J, with 10 bases between the two ends. Germline V gene data show CDR1 as SGHNT and CDR2 as YENEEA. CDR3 amino acids: CASSPGVPDTQYF. The DNA for the CDR3 is TGTGCCAGCAGCCCCGGGGTGCCAGATACGCAGTATTTT.

This clonotype occurred many times. The V gene is TRBV6-1, the J gene TRBJ1-4; D gene uncertain. There are 15 residues in the CDR3. The V gene's germline CDR1 is MNHNS and CDR2 SASEGT. The V and J ends lost 2 bases and 6 bases respectively, with 13 bases between them. The CDR3 is CASSEWVNTYEKLFF. The DNA of the CDR3 is TGTGCCAGCAGTGAATGGGTAAACACCTATGAAAAACTGTTTTTT.

This clonotype was seen many times. V and J are TRBV20-1 and TRBJ1-6; D possibly corresponds to TRBD1 (5 bases). The CDR3 contains 15 residues. CDR1 is DFQATT and CDR2 is SNEGSKA in the germline V gene (reference sequence). V shed 6 bases and J shed 7 bases, with 19 bases lying between them. CDR3 sequence: CSATGAVKVNSPLHF. The CDR3 region has the DNA TGCAGTGCCACCGGGGCGGTTAAGGTGAATTCACCCCTCCACTTT.